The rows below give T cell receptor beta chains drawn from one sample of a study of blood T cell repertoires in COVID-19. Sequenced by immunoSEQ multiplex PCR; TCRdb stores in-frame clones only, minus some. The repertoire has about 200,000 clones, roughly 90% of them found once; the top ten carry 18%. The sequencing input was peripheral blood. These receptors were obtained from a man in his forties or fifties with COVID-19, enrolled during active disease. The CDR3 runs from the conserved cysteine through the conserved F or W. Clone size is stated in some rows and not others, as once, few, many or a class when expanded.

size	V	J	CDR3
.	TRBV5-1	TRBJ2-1	CASSFSLAGIGEQFF
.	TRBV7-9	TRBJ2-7	CASSRSGGLYEQYF
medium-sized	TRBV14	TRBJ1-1	CASSPGGALGTEAFF
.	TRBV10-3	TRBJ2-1	CAISEPLAGGGYNEQFF
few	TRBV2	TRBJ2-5	CASSAGASWETQYF
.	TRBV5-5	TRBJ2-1	CASSLEVGEQFF
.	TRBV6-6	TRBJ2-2	CASSYGLAGFTGELFF
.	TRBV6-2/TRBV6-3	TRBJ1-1	CASSNRGLIMNTEAFF
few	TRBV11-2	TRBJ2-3	CATDTNRASTDTQYF
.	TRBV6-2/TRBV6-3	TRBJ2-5	CASSHSAKETQYF
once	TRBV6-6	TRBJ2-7	CASSPGMYTPYEQYF
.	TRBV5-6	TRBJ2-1	CASSLRTSGNDNEQFF
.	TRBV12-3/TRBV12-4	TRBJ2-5	CAMSQREWGTQYF
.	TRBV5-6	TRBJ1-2	CASSLRQVGLYGYTF
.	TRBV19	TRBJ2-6	CASSPDGSSGANVLTF
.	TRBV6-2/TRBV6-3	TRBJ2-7	CASSYGGAELHEQYF
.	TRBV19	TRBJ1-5	CASTRDSPGNQPQHF
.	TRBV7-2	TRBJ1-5	CASSPRQGSNQPQHF
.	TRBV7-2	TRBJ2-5	CASSSRTSGIRETQYF
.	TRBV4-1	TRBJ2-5	CASSQGQASGQETQYF
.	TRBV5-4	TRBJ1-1	CASSTGTGAFNTEAFF
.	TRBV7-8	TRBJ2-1	CASSSDFNNEQFF
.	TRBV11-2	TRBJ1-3	CASRRTDSGNTIYF
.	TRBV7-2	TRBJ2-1	CASSLAGGGRGEQFF
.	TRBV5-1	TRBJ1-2	CASRIQGDSDGYTF
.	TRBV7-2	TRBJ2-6	CASSLGLAGANVLTF
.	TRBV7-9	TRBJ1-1	CASSPPGRQGITEAFF
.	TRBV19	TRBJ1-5	CASSKEGNSNQPQHF
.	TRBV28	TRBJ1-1	CASRQGWTEAFF
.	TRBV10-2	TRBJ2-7	CASQLRVFYEQYF
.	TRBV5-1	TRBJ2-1	CASSVGSGTYNEQFF
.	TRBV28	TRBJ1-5	CASVRDFNQPQHF
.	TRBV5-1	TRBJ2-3	CASSRGTSGSADTQYF
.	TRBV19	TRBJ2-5	CASSIDRGETQYF
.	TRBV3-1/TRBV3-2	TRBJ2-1	CASSQEGGSNEQFF
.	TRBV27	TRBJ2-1	CASSSPAPGLLGNEQFF
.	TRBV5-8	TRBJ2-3	CASSLEGRRTDTQYF
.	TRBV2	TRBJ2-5	CASMGTKRGESETQYF
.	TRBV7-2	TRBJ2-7	CASSLQRGREQYF
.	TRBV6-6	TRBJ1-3	CASSYGTGGVDTIYF
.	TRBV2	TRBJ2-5	CATVSGSSGETQYF
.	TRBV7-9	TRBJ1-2	CASSLGTGSYYGYTF
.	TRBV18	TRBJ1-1	CASSPLGQMNTEAFF
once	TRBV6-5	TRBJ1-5	CASRGAGDQPQHF